Below, 27 T cell receptor beta chains from the same sample are listed, as sequenced in a study of T cell responses to AZD1222 COVID-19 vaccine. Method: immunoSEQ multiplex PCR; TCRdb's copy keeps in-frame clones and lacks some. The data show more than 85,000 clones, around 87% seen once. The material sequenced was peripheral blood, taken on day 0 of AZD1222 vaccination. The source of these receptors is an adult in good health.

This chain joins TRBV5-4 and TRBJ2-5; D is possibly TRBD1 or TRBD2 (5 bases each). Germline V gene lookup returns CDR1 SGHNT and CDR2 YYREEE (reference sequence). The V end was cut by 4 bases, the J end by 5 bases, with 18 bases between. CDR3 length: 15 amino acids. The chain's CDR3 is CASSARGPALETQYF. DNA of the CDR3: TGTGCCAGCAGCGCCCGGGGCCCCGCTTTGGAGACCCAGTACTTC.

V gene TRBV4-3 combines with J gene TRBJ2-5; D uncertain. Between the trimmed V and J ends, which lost 0 bases and 4 bases, there was a span of 9 bases. The CDR3 totals 14 residues. Germline assignment: CDR1 LGHNA and CDR2 YSLEER. The CDR3 nucleotides are TGCGCCAGCAGCCAAGATACATCAAGAGAGACCCAGTACTTC. This codes for CASSQDTSRETQYF.

The chain is built from TRBV30 and TRBJ1-2, with 9 bases fitting TRBD1. The germline V gene encodes CDR1 GTSNPN and CDR2 SVGIG (reference sequence). The CDR3 consists of 13 residues. V shed 3 bases and J 8 bases; nucleotides not matched to a gene: 7. DNA for the CDR3: TGTGCCTGGAGCCCCGGGACAGGGTACGGCTACACCTTC. Protein product: CAWSPGTGYGYTF.

The chain carries TRBV19 and TRBJ1-3; unclear D gene. Trimming stripped 5 bases from V and 0 bases from J, with 14 bases between. Germline values: CDR1 LNHDA, CDR2 SQIVND (reference sequence). The CDR3 is 16 amino acids. The CDR3 loop is CASSRGPLYSGNTIYF. In DNA, the CDR3 is TGTGCCAGTAGTCGTGGGCCTCTCTACTCTGGAAACACCATATATTTT.

V and J are TRBV6-5 and TRBJ1-4; D possibly corresponds to TRBD1 (5 bases). This CDR3 spans 15 amino acids. Trimming removed 0 bases at V and 5 bases at J, with 10 bases between. Looked up from germline, CDR1 is MNHEY and CDR2 is SVGAGI. The CDR3 is CASSYSTGGNEKLFF. The CDR3 DNA reads as TGTGCCAGCAGTTACTCGACCGGGGGGAATGAAAAACTGTTTTTT.

The V and J genes are TRBV7-2 and TRBJ2-2, with TRBD2 matching over 13 bases. The trim removed 6 bases at V and 8 bases at J, leaving 6 bases unmatched. This CDR3 contains 15 residues. Germline CDR1 SGHTA, CDR2 FQGNSA. CDR3 region: CASRGLAGLTGELFF. The CDR3 DNA is TGTGCCAGCAGGGGACTAGCGGGGTTAACTGGGGAGCTGTTTTTT.

This clone was recorded a few times. CDR3 DNA: TGCAGTGCTAGTAACAGAGCTTCCGGAAACACCATATATTTT. It codes for CSASNRASGNTIYF. The J gene is TRBJ1-3, the V gene TRBV20-1, with D unclear. The germline V gene has CDR1 DFQATT and CDR2 SNEGSKA (reference sequence). V was pared by 3 bases and J by 4 bases, with 13 bases between. This CDR3 has 14 amino acids.

This chain connects TRBV6-5 to TRBJ1-3; D remains ambiguous. CDR3 size: 12 residues. Trimming stripped 5 bases from V and 1 base from J, with 3 bases between. CDR1 MNHEY and CDR2 SVGAGI come from the germline V gene. CDR3 region: CASSRSGNTIYF. The DNA for the CDR3 is TGTGCCAGCAGTAGGTCTGGAAACACCATATATTTT.

The V call is TRBV19, the J call TRBJ1-2; D possibly corresponds to TRBD1 (5 bases). This CDR3 has 14 amino acids. The ends were cut back, 3 bases at V and 7 bases at J, with 15 bases in the middle. The germline V gene has CDR1 LNHDA and CDR2 SQIVND (reference sequence). The CDR3 sequence: CASSIRIRDGGYTF. CDR3 nucleotides: TGTGCCAGTAGTATTAGGATCAGGGACGGTGGCTACACCTTC.

The CDR3 region has the DNA TGTGCCAGCAGTTTCCCCCGACCAGAGACTAACTATGGCTACACCTTC. It specifies CASSFPRPETNYGYTF. The chain employs TRBV28 and TRBJ1-2, with D uncertain. This CDR3 contains 16 residues. CDR1 and CDR2 from the germline V gene are MDHEN and SYDVKM. V was trimmed by 3 bases and J by 0 bases, leaving 14 bases between them.

CDR3: CASSARQNYGYTF. DNA of the CDR3: TGTGCCAGCAGCGCGAGACAGAACTATGGCTACACCTTC. The V and J genes are TRBV6-5 and TRBJ1-2; D might be TRBD1 (5 bases). The CDR3 runs 13 residues. V lost 6 bases to trimming and J lost 2 bases, with 10 bases between them. CDR1 and CDR2 (germline): MNHEY, SVGAGI.

The genes are TRBV11-2 and TRBJ1-4; D ambiguous. V lost 1 base to trimming and J lost 1 base, with 4 bases between them. CDR1 SGHAT and CDR2 FQNNGV come from the germline V gene. This CDR3 is built from 14 residues. This CDR3 reads CASSLAGTNEKLFF. The CDR3 bases are TGTGCCAGCAGCTTAGCTGGAACTAATGAAAAACTGTTTTTT.

This clone has a single count. The chain couples TRBV6-5 to TRBJ1-3; D perhaps matches TRBD1 (6 bases). The germline V and J ends were trimmed by 3 bases and 1 base, with 10 bases remaining between them. From germline, CDR1 is MNHEY and CDR2 SVGAGI. The CDR3 consists of 15 residues. CDR3 sequence: CASSYSGDSGNTIYF. CDR3 nucleotides: TGTGCCAGCAGTTATTCAGGGGATTCTGGAAACACCATATATTTT.

The chain links TRBV24-1 to TRBJ2-1; 9 bases match TRBD2. The trim removed 9 bases at V and 1 base at J, leaving 6 bases unmatched. The CDR3 extends over 15 amino acids. Germline loops: CDR1 KGHDR, CDR2 SFDVKD. CDR3 DNA sequence: TGTGCCACCTCCTTGCGGGGGGGTTCCTACAATGAGCAGTTCTTC. Translated, it gives CATSLRGGSYNEQFF.

The CDR3 is CASSESAGYTDTQYF. CDR3 nucleotide sequence: TGTGCCAGCAGTGAATCCGCTGGATACACAGATACGCAGTATTTT. This chain joins TRBV25-1 and TRBJ2-3; D uncertain. Germline CDR1 MGHDK, CDR2 SYGVNS. The CDR3 loop spans 15 amino acids. The V and J ends lost 1 base and 2 bases respectively, with 10 bases between them.

The chain carries TRBV7-2 and TRBJ1-2; D is ambiguous. V lost 1 base to trimming and J lost 3 bases, with 24 bases between them. CDR1 is SGHTA and CDR2 is FQGNSA in the germline V gene. The CDR3 is made up of 19 amino acids. The CDR3 reads CASSLVGRITSGAHYGYTF. The DNA for the CDR3 is TGTGCCAGCAGCTTAGTAGGCCGAATAACCTCGGGAGCACACTATGGCTACACCTTC.

The rearrangement joins TRBV15 to TRBJ2-3; D uncertain. The V end was cut by 4 bases, the J end by 8 bases, with 16 bases between. This CDR3 spans 14 amino acids. Germline V CDR1 and CDR2: LNHNV, YYDKDF (reference sequence). CDR3 bases: TGTGCCACCAGCATGGGGAAATATAGACTTACGCAGTATTTT. This codes for CATSMGKYRLTQYF.

The chain recombines TRBV18 with TRBJ2-3; D perhaps matches TRBD2 (5 bases). The V and J ends lost 4 bases and 0 bases respectively, with 17 bases between them. Germline V CDR1 and CDR2: KGHSH, LQKENI. The CDR3 consists of 17 residues. The DNA of the CDR3 is TGTGCCAGCTCACTCAACGGACTGTCCCTGAGCACAGATACGCAGTATTTT. It is translated as CASSLNGLSLSTDTQYF.

The chain employs TRBV7-2 and TRBJ2-5; TRBD1 aligns across 8 bases. This CDR3 is 16 amino acids long. The V gene's germline CDR1 is SGHTA and CDR2 FQGNSA. V was clipped by 5 bases and J by 2 bases; unmatched bases: 10. CDR3 nucleotides: TGTGCCAGCAGCCCAGGGGGCCTAGCATGGCAAGAGACCCAGTACTTC. Protein sequence: CASSPGGLAWQETQYF.

The gene calls are TRBV5-4 and TRBJ1-6, with D maybe TRBD1 (6 bases). The CDR3 runs 16 residues. V was cut by 4 bases and J by 7 bases, with 18 bases left in between. The germline gives CDR1 SGHNT, CDR2 YYREEE (reference sequence). The CDR3 sequence is CASSPRPADRNSPLHF. CDR3 in DNA: TGTGCCAGCAGCCCCCGACCAGCGGACAGAAATTCACCCCTCCACTTT. Together with reference TRBV5-4 and TRBJ1-6, the CDR3 gives the full variable domain: ETGVTQSPTHLIKTRGQQVTLRCSSQSGHNTVSWYQQALGQGPQFIFQYYREEENGRGNFPPRFSGLQFPNYSSELNVNALELDDSALYLCASSPRPADRNSPLHFGNGTRLTVT.

The V call is TRBV10-1, the J call TRBJ1-4, with D maybe TRBD1 (5 bases). The CDR3 consists of 18 residues. Trimming removed 5 bases at V and 0 bases at J, with 19 bases between. In germline, CDR1 is WNHNN, CDR2 SYGVQD (reference sequence). The CDR3 bases are TGCGCCAGCAGTCCATTCGCCAGGGACTATGCAACTAATGAAAAACTGTTTTTT. It encodes CASSPFARDYATNEKLFF.

This clone has only a few counts. The chain carries TRBV19 and TRBJ1-6; a possible D gene is TRBD1 (5 bases). The CDR3 has 13 residues. The ends were cut back, 6 bases at V and 9 bases at J, with 12 bases in the middle. Germline lookup yields CDR1 LNHDA and CDR2 SQIVND (reference sequence). The DNA for the CDR3 is TGTGCCAGTAGCGCAGGGATTTCTTCACCCCTCCACTTT. Amino acid sequence: CASSAGISSPLHF.

The chain is built from TRBV5-1 and TRBJ2-7; D remains unclear. Germline assignment: CDR1 SGHRS and CDR2 YFSETQ. There are 13 residues in the CDR3. V was shortened by 0 bases and J by 3 bases, with 7 bases between the two germline ends. CDR3 sequence (DNA): TGCGCCAGCAGCTTGGGGGCCCACTACGAGCAGTACTTC. Its translation is CASSLGAHYEQYF.

This chain joins TRBV5-4 and TRBJ2-3; tentatively, D is TRBD1 (6 bases). The CDR3 contains 14 residues. Germline V lookup: CDR1 SGHNT, CDR2 YYREEE (reference sequence). With 3 bases removed from V and 0 bases from J, the gap between germline ends came to 8 bases. This CDR3 reads CASSWDISTDTQYF. The CDR3 bases are TGTGCCAGCAGCTGGGACATTAGCACAGATACGCAGTATTTT.

This chain joins TRBV4-3 and TRBJ2-1, with D perhaps TRBD1 (6 bases). The CDR3 totals 15 residues. The germline V and J ends were trimmed by 3 bases and 0 bases, with 9 bases remaining between them. CDR1 is LGHNA and CDR2 is YSLEER in the germline V gene. CDR3 residues: CASSQGHGSYNEQFF. The DNA for the CDR3 is TGCGCCAGCAGCCAGGGACACGGCTCCTACAATGAGCAGTTCTTC.

The genes are TRBV19 and TRBJ1-5; TRBD1 might be the D (5 bases). Trimming took 2 bases from V and 1 from J, leaving 9 bases between them. The CDR3 totals 15 residues. Germline CDR1 reads LNHDA; CDR2 reads SQIVND (reference sequence). CDR3 sequence: CASSITAGSNQPQHF. The CDR3 nucleotides are TGTGCCAGTAGTATAACGGCAGGGAGCAATCAGCCCCAGCATTTT.

The gene calls are TRBV5-5 and TRBJ2-1, with D possibly being TRBD1 (5 bases). The V end was cut by 4 bases, the J end by 0 bases, with 14 bases between. This CDR3 is 16 amino acids long. CDR1 and CDR2 (germline): SGHKS, YYEKEE (reference sequence). CDR3 DNA: TGTGCCAGCAGCCTGGGGCTCCGCAGCTCCTACAATGAGCAGTTCTTC. This codes for CASSLGLRSSYNEQFF.